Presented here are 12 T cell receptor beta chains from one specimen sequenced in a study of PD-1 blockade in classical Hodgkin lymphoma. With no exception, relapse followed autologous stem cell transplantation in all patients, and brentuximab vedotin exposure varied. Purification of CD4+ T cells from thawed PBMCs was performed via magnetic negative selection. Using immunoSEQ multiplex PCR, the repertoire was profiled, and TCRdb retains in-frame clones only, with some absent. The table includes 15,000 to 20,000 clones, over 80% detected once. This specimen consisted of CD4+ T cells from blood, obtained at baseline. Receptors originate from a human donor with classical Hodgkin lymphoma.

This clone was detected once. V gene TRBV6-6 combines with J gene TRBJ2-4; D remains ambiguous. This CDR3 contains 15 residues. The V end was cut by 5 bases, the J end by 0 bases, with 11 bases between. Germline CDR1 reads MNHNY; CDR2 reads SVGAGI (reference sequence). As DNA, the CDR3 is TGTGCCAGCAGTCCAATTCCCCGAGCCAAAAACATTCAGTACTTC. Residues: CASSPIPRAKNIQYF.

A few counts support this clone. The CDR3 nucleotides are TGTGCCAGTACAGGGATGGGAGGGTGGCCCCAGCATTTT. Translated: CASTGMGGWPQHF. The chain couples TRBV19 to TRBJ1-5; tentative D call: TRBD1 (5 bases). CDR3 length: 13 amino acids. CDR1 and CDR2 from the germline V gene are LNHDA and SQIVND (reference sequence). V was pared by 7 bases and J by 9 bases, with 16 bases between.

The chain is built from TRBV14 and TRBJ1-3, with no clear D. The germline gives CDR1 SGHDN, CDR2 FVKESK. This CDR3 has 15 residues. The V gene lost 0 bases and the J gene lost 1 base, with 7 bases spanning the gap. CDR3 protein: CASSQEWASGNTIYF. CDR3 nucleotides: TGTGCCAGCAGCCAAGAATGGGCGTCTGGAAACACCATATATTTT.

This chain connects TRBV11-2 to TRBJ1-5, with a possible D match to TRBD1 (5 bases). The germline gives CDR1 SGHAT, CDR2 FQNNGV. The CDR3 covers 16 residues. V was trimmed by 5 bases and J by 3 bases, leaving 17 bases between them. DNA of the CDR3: TGTGCCAGCAGCCCTAACCAGGGAGGGAACAATCAGCCCCAGCATTTT. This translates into CASSPNQGGNNQPQHF.

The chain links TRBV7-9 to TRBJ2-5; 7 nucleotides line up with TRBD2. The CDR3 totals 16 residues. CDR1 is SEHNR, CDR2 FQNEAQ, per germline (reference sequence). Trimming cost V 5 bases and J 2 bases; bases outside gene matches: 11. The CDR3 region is CASSTPGGGPQETQYF. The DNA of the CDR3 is TGTGCCAGCAGCACCCCTGGCGGGGGACCTCAAGAGACCCAGTACTTC.

CDR3 in amino acids: CAMGQGIHNEQFF. The CDR3 nucleotides read TGTGCCATGGGACAGGGGATCCACAATGAGCAGTTCTTC. The V call is TRBV10-3, the J call TRBJ2-1; 10 nucleotides align to TRBD1. The CDR3 totals 13 residues. In germline, CDR1 is ENHRY, CDR2 SYGVKD. The junction had 4 bases not matched to a gene; V was cut back by 9 bases and J by 5 bases.

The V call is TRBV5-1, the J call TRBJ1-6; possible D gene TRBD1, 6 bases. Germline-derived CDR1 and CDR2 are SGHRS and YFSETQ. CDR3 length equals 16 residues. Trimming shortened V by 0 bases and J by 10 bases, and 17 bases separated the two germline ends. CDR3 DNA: TGCGCCAGCAGCTTGGAGCGGGGGGGCCTTAAATCACCCCTCCACTTT. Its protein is CASSLERGGLKSPLHF.

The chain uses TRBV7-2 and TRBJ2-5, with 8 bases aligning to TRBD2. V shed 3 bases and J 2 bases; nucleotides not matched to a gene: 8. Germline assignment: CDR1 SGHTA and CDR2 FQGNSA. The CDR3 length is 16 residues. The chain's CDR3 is CASSFTAGAPQETQYF. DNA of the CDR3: TGTGCCAGCAGCTTCACAGCGGGGGCCCCTCAAGAGACCCAGTACTTC.

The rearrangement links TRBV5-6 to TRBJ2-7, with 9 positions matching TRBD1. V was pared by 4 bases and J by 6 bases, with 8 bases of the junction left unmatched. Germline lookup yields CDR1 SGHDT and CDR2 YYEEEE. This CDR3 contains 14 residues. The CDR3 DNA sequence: TGTGCCAGCAGCCGGGGACAGGGTTTTCGCGAGCAGTACTTC. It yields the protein CASSRGQGFREQYF.

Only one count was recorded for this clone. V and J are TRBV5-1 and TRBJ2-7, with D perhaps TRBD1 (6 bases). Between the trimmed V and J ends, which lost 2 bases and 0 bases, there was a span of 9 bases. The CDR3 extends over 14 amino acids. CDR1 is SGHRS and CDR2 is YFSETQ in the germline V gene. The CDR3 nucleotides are TGCGCCAGCAGCTTCGGACAGAGCTCCTACGAGCAGTACTTC. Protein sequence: CASSFGQSSYEQYF.

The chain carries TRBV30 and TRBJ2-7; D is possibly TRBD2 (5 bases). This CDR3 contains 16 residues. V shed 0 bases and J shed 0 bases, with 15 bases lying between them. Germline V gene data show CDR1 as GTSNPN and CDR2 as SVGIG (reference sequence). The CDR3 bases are TGTGCCTGGAGTGTACGGGGAGCGTTAAGCTCCTACGAGCAGTACTTC. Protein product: CAWSVRGALSSYEQYF.

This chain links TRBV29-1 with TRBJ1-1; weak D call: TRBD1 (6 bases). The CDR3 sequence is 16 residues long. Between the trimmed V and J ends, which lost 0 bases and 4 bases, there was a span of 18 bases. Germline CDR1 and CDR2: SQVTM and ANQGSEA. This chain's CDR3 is CSVEDSWWGRGTEAFF. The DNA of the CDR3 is TGCAGCGTTGAAGATTCATGGTGGGGGCGCGGCACTGAAGCTTTCTTT.